Shown below are 27 T cell receptor beta chains from a single sample sequenced in a study of T-cell reconstitution after alpha-beta-depleted transplantation in children. Preparation of the TCRbeta library was carried out with unique molecular identifiers. Using its own MiXCR run on the PCR reads, TCRdb lists one record per CDR3 protein. Seen here are about 900,000 distinct CDR3 sequences, 25% to 35% observed once, and the top ten hold more than 25%. The sample consisted of PBMCs, mostly from graft donor cells, taken 360 days after TCRalphabeta/CD19-depleted stem cell transplant. The receptors here all came from a boy in the first two years of life who had a stem cell transplant for SCID, so the T cells may come from the graft donor.

The chain uses TRBV5-1 and TRBJ2-3; maybe TRBD2 (5 bases). The germline gives CDR1 SGHRS, CDR2 YFSETQ. V shed 1 base and J shed 4 bases, with 13 bases lying between them. The CDR3 spans 15 residues. The DNA for the CDR3 is TGCGCCAGCAGCTTGAGAGCGTTGAGGGCAGATACGCAGTATTTT. This gives the protein CASSLRALRADTQYF.

This chain links TRBV12-3 or TRBV12-4 with TRBJ2-7; weak D call: TRBD2 (6 bases). The CDR3 is 14 amino acids. The V and J ends lost 6 bases and 4 bases respectively, with 16 bases between them. The CDR3: CASSRGGVQYEQYF. The CDR3 DNA reads TGTGCCAGCAGCCGGGGCGGGGTCCAGTACGAGCAGTACTTC.

The V call is TRBV12-3 or TRBV12-4, the J call TRBJ1-5; tentative D call: TRBD1 (6 bases). The CDR3 consists of 14 residues. The V and J ends lost 6 bases and 2 bases respectively, with 11 bases between them. Here the CDR3 DNA reads TGTGCCAGCAGACGAGGACAGCGCAATCAGCCCCAGCATTTT. It codes for CASRRGQRNQPQHF.

The CDR3 loop is CASSEAPPGGGPTDTQYF. Here the CDR3 DNA reads TGTGCCAGCAGTGAAGCGCCCCCCGGCGGGGGACCCACAGATACGCAGTATTTT. The V call is TRBV2, the J call TRBJ2-3; 7 bases fit TRBD2. J lost 2 bases, V lost 0 bases, and 11 bases had no gene match. There are 18 residues in the CDR3. Per the germline V gene, CDR1 is SNHLY and CDR2 is FYNNEI.

This clonotype has at least ten counts. The J gene is TRBJ2-1, the V gene TRBV2; D is ambiguous. The ends were cut back, 7 bases at V and 6 bases at J, with 13 bases in the middle. The CDR3 is 13 amino acids. Germline loops: CDR1 SNHLY, CDR2 FYNNEI. CDR3 amino acids: CASNTDVGNEQFF. CDR3 DNA: TGTGCCAGCAATACGGACGTGGGCAATGAGCAGTTCTTC.

The J gene is TRBJ1-2, the V gene TRBV6-5; D not resolved. CDR1 and CDR2 from the germline V gene are MNHEY and SVGAGI. The CDR3 runs to 12 residues. Trimming stripped 8 bases from V and 2 bases from J, with 9 bases between. This CDR3 is CASRTVNYGYTF. CDR3 bases: TGTGCCAGCCGGACGGTGAACTATGGCTACACCTTC.

In this sample, this clonotype turned up a few times. The genes are TRBV5-1 and TRBJ1-4; the match to TRBD1 covers 8 bases. The V and J ends lost 0 bases and 8 bases, in that order; junction bases with no gene match: 6. The germline gives CDR1 SGHRS, CDR2 YFSETQ. This CDR3 region has 15 residues. This CDR3 is CASSLATGDREKLFF. CDR3 sequence (DNA): TGCGCCAGCAGCTTGGCGACCGGGGACAGGGAAAAACTGTTTTTT.

This clonotype was observed a handful of times. The chain recombines TRBV12-3 or TRBV12-4 with TRBJ2-7, with D hard to call. The V end lost 1 base, the J end lost 3 bases, and 19 bases lay between the germline ends. The CDR3 extends over 17 amino acids. The CDR3 here is CASSLVRPGQLYYEQYF. The CDR3 nucleotides read TGTGCCAGCAGTTTAGTAAGACCAGGTCAGCTATACTACGAGCAGTACTTC.

This clonotype was seen only a few times. V gene TRBV28 combines with J gene TRBJ1-5; weak D call: TRBD1 (6 bases). This CDR3 comprises 14 residues. V lost 6 bases and J 4 bases, leaving 13 bases between the germline ends. Germline V gene lookup returns CDR1 MDHEN and CDR2 SYDVKM. CDR3 DNA sequence: TGTGCCAGCAGGCTGGACAGACCAAATCAGCCCCAGCATTTT. Residues: CASRLDRPNQPQHF. The variable domain in full, with the rest retrieved from reference TRBV28 and TRBJ1-5, is DVKVTQSSRYLVKRTGEKVFLECVQDMDHENMFWYRQDPGLGLRLIYFSYDVKMKEKGDIPEGYSVSREKKERFSLILESASTNQTSMYLCASRLDRPNQPQHFGDGTRLSIL.

The chain recombines TRBV4-1 with TRBJ2-7; TRBD2 matches at 12 bases. The CDR3 runs to 17 residues. Germline trimming cut 3 bases from V and 0 bases from J; bases unmatched to any gene: 6. Germline V gives CDR1 MGHRA, CDR2 YSYEKL. Here the CDR3 reads CASSQLAGGTFSYEQYF. In DNA form, the CDR3 reads TGCGCCAGCAGCCAGCTAGCGGGGGGGACCTTCTCCTACGAGCAGTACTTC.

This clonotype occurred a few times. The chain links TRBV3-1 to TRBJ2-3, with 7 positions matching TRBD1. Germline assignment: CDR1 LGHDT and CDR2 YNNKEL (reference sequence). The V segment lost 2 bases and the J segment 2 bases; nucleotides outside the gene matches: 7. The CDR3 consists of 16 residues. The CDR3 loop is CASSQSRGQATDTQYF. The CDR3, as DNA: TGTGCCAGCAGCCAAAGCCGAGGACAGGCCACAGATACGCAGTATTTT.

This sequence joins TRBV5-1 and TRBJ2-7, with D uncertain. V was clipped by 0 bases and J by 1 base, with 17 bases between them. CDR3 length: 17 amino acids. Germline CDR1 and CDR2: SGHRS and YFSETQ. For the CDR3, the DNA is TGCGCCAGCAGCTTGGAGCCCAATCGGCGCAGGTCCTACGAGCAGTACTTC. Amino acid sequence: CASSLEPNRRRSYEQYF. Drawing the rest from reference TRBV5-1 and TRBJ2-7, the complete variable domain is KAGVTQTPRYLIKTRGQQVTLSCSPISGHRSVSWYQQTPGQGLQFLFEYFSETQRNKGNFPGRFSGRQFSNSRSEMNVSTLELGDSALYLCASSLEPNRRRSYEQYFGPGTRLTVT.

This clonotype has just a few counts. V and J are TRBV19 and TRBJ1-1; no clear D. V was pared by 4 bases and J by 0 bases, with 9 bases between. Per the germline V gene, CDR1 is LNHDA and CDR2 is SQIVND (reference sequence). The CDR3 sequence is 14 residues long. The DNA of the CDR3 is TGTGCCAGTAGTAGAACGACGGTGAACACTGAAGCTTTCTTT. Translated, it gives CASSRTTVNTEAFF.

The table lists this clonotype with a few counts. The rearrangement uses TRBV12-3 or TRBV12-4 and TRBJ2-6, with no clear D. V was shortened by 5 bases and J by 0 bases, with 8 bases between the two germline ends. The CDR3 extends over 15 amino acids. The CDR3 coding sequence is TGTGCCAGCAGTCCTCAGGTCTCTGGGGCCAACGTCCTGACTTTC. Translation: CASSPQVSGANVLTF.

The V and J genes are TRBV20-1 and TRBJ2-1; 10 bases agree with TRBD2. V gave up 4 bases and J gave up 3 bases; unmatched junction bases: 3. Per germline, CDR1 DFQATT and CDR2 SNEGSKA (reference sequence). The CDR3 is 14 amino acids. CDR3 region: CSATSGGVYNEQFF. The CDR3 coding sequence is TGCAGTGCTACTAGCGGGGGTGTCTACAATGAGCAGTTCTTC.

This clonotype appeared a few times. This chain joins TRBV6-1 and TRBJ2-3; D is uncertain. This CDR3 region has 13 residues. Germline V CDR1 and CDR2: MNHNS, SASEGT. The V end was cut by 6 bases, the J end by 4 bases, with 11 bases between. This CDR3 reads CASRHLGADTQYF. CDR3 nucleotides: TGTGCCAGCAGGCATCTCGGAGCAGATACGCAGTATTTT.

The rearrangement links TRBV5-1 to TRBJ2-7, with 7 bases matching TRBD1. Germline lookup yields CDR1 SGHRS and CDR2 YFSETQ. The CDR3 has 15 amino acids. Germline trimming cut 4 bases from V and 0 bases from J; bases unmatched to any gene: 7. CDR3 nucleotides: TGCGCCAGCAGCAAGTTACAGGGGAACTCCTACGAGCAGTACTTC. It encodes CASSKLQGNSYEQYF. The full variable domain, rest sourced from reference TRBV5-1 and TRBJ2-7, is KAGVTQTPRYLIKTRGQQVTLSCSPISGHRSVSWYQQTPGQGLQFLFEYFSETQRNKGNFPGRFSGRQFSNSRSEMNVSTLELGDSALYLCASSKLQGNSYEQYFGPGTRLTVT.

This clonotype has just a few counts. The rearrangement links TRBV27 to TRBJ1-6; perhaps TRBD1 as D (6 bases). The CDR3 covers 16 residues. Germline CDR1 reads MNHEY; CDR2 reads SMNVEV (reference sequence). The V gene lost 6 bases and the J gene lost 6 bases, with 18 bases spanning the gap. The CDR3 nucleotides are TGTGCCAGCAGGACGACTTTACAGGGACCTAATTCACCCCTCCACTTT. Protein sequence: CASRTTLQGPNSPLHF.

The rearrangement joins TRBV4-2 to TRBJ2-2; D is ambiguous. This CDR3 has 13 residues. In germline, CDR1 is LGHNA, CDR2 YNFKEQ. Trimming stripped 0 bases from V and 7 bases from J, with 6 bases between. CDR3 sequence reads: CASSQDSGGELFF. The CDR3 DNA reads TGTGCCAGCAGCCAAGATTCGGGCGGGGAGCTGTTTTTT.

This clonotype occurred many times. The rearrangement uses TRBV5-1 and TRBJ2-3; no clear D gene. V was cut by 4 bases and J by 4 bases, with 13 bases left in between. Per germline, CDR1 SGHRS and CDR2 YFSETQ. The CDR3 is made up of 14 amino acids. The chain's CDR3 is CASSATGQADTQYF. Written as DNA, the CDR3 is TGCGCCAGCAGCGCCACCGGGCAGGCAGATACGCAGTATTTT.

The table lists this clonotype with a few counts. V is TRBV6-1 and J is TRBJ1-2, with 10 bases fitting TRBD1. The germline V gene has CDR1 MNHNS and CDR2 SASEGT. V lost 5 bases and J lost 3; bases outside the gene matches: 3. CDR3 size: 14 residues. Here the CDR3 DNA reads TGTGCCAGCAGTAGGACAGGGGGGTACTATGGCTACACCTTC. It specifies CASSRTGGYYGYTF.

The rearrangement uses TRBV12-3 or TRBV12-4 and TRBJ2-1; D unclear. The V and J ends lost 3 bases and 2 bases respectively, with 17 bases between them. The CDR3 runs 17 residues. CDR3 region: CASSFSVGRSTYNEQFF. In DNA form, the CDR3 reads TGTGCCAGCAGTTTTTCGGTGGGCAGATCCACCTACAATGAGCAGTTCTTC.

This chain joins TRBV4-1 and TRBJ2-4; maybe TRBD1 (6 bases). CDR3 size: 17 residues. Per the germline V gene, CDR1 is MGHRA and CDR2 is YSYEKL. V was cut by 0 bases and J by 0 bases, with 12 bases left in between. The CDR3, as DNA: TGCGCCAGCAGCCAAGAGGACAGAACCCTAGCCAAAAACATTCAGTACTTC. This gives the protein CASSQEDRTLAKNIQYF.

The rearrangement links TRBV21-1 to TRBJ2-7; whether TRBD1, the table's D call, matches the DNA was not checked. TRBV21-1 is described as a pseudogene. The CDR3 consists of 17 residues. The CDR3 nucleotides read TGTGCCAGCAGCCGCCCTGGTGGGACAGGGAGCTCCTACGAGCAGTACTTC. It encodes CASSRPGGTGSSYEQYF.

This clonotype occurred many times. The gene calls are TRBV5-1 and TRBJ2-7; D is possibly TRBD1 (6 bases). Germline lookup yields CDR1 SGHRS and CDR2 YFSETQ. The CDR3 length is 14 residues. The ends were cut back, 3 bases at V and 2 bases at J, with 12 bases in the middle. The CDR3 DNA follows: TGCGCCAGCAGCTCCGGGACAATCCCCTACGAGCAGTACTTC. Encoded protein: CASSSGTIPYEQYF.

V is TRBV29-1 and J is TRBJ2-7; tentative D call: TRBD1 (6 bases). CDR1 is SQVTM, CDR2 ANQGSEA, per germline. V was pared by 6 bases and J by 9 bases, with 24 bases between. The CDR3 is 14 amino acids. The CDR3 region is CSVRMEQGLGRQYF. The CDR3 coding sequence is TGCAGCGTGAGGATGGAGCAGGGGTTAGGTCGGCAGTACTTC.

The V and J genes are TRBV18 and TRBJ1-5; no clear D gene. The germline gives CDR1 KGHSH, CDR2 LQKENI. Trimming took 3 bases from V and 9 from J, leaving 12 bases between them. This CDR3 region has 13 residues. CDR3 in DNA: TGTGCCAGCTCACCGACGTCGCGGGGGCCCCAGCATTTT. It translates to CASSPTSRGPQHF. Supplemented by reference TRBV18 and TRBJ1-5, the full variable domain reads NAGVMQNPRHLVRRRGQEARLRCSPMKGHSHVYWYRQLPEEGLKFMVYLQKENIIDESGMPKERFSAEFPKEGPSILRIQQVVRGDSAAYFCASSPTSRGPQHFGDGTRLSIL.